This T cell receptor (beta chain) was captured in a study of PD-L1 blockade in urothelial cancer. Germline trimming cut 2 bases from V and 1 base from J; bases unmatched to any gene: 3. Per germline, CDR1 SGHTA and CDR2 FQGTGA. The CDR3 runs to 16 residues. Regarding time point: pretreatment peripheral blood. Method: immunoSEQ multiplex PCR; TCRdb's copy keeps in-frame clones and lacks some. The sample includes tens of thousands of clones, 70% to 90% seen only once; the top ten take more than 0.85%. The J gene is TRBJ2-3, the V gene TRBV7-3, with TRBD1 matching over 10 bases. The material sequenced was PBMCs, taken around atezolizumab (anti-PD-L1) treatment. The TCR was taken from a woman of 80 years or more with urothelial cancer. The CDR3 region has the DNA TGTGCCAGCAGCTTATATGGGACAGGGGGCACAGATACGCAGTATTTT. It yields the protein CASSLYGTGGTDTQYF.